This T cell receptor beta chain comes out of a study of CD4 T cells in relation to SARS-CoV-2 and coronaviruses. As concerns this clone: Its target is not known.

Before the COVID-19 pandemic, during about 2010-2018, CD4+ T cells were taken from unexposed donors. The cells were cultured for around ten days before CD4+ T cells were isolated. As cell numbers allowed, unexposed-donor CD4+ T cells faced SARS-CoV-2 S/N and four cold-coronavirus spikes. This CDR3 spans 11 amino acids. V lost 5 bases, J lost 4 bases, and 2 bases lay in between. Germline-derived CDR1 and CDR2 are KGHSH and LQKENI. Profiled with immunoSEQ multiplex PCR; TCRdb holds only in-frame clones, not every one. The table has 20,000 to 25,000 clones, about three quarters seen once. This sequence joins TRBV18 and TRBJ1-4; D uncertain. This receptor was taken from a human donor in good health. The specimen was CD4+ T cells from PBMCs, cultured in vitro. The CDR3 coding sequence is TGTGCCAGCTCAAATAATGAAAAACTGTTTTTT. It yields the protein CASSNNEKLFF.